This T cell receptor beta chain was recovered during a study of Graves' ophthalmopathy and Graves' hyperthyroidism. Findings of the study overall: Thyroid clonotypes that were expanded above 0.001 frequency mostly also appeared in blood.

This clonotype has ten or more counts. What it recognizes is unknown. Germline values: CDR1 GTSNPN, CDR2 SVGIG (reference sequence). V lost 0 bases, J lost 7 bases, and 10 bases lay in between. The CDR3 runs 14 residues. Amplification from RNA transcripts yielded the TCR beta CDR3 regions. The library came from an HTBI-primed first-round RT-PCR and a second-round multiplex PCR. One entry per CDR3 protein results from TCRdb running MiXCR on the multiplex PCR reads. The sample lists roughly 400,000 distinct CDR3 sequences; about 18% were seen once. Enrolled hyperthyroidism patients had a new diagnosis, a duration under 2 months, and an age of 18 to 65.

The source material was peripheral blood. The receptor comes from an adult woman with stable Graves' hyperthyroidism. V and J are TRBV30 and TRBJ1-6, with D unclear. The CDR3 coding sequence is TGTGCCTGGAGTGTACGTCAGCTGAATTCACCCCTCCACTTT. Residues: CAWSVRQLNSPLHF.